This is a list of T cell receptor beta chains from one sample in a study of CXCR3-negative and CXCR3-positive naive CD8 T cells. TCRdb re-called the 5' RACE reads; every CDR3 protein appears as one record, without DNA. The listing records 150,000 to 160,000 distinct CDR3 sequences. The specimen was naive CXCR3+ CD8+ T cells from blood. These receptors were obtained from a human donor in good health. Some clones in this sample may be carry-over from other donors' samples. CDR3s include the opening cysteine and the closing phenylalanine or tryptophan. Each record gives: V gene, J gene, CDR3 protein.

V: TRBV15; J: TRBJ2-7; CDR3: CATSTGTGLDEQYF
V: TRBV7-6; J: TRBJ2-2; CDR3: CASSLVGSGSDPGELFF
V: TRBV4-1; J: TRBJ2-2; CDR3: CASSAGVNTGELFF
V: TRBV11-3; J: TRBJ2-7; CDR3: CASSLVREYEQYF
V: TRBV4-3; J: TRBJ2-2; CDR3: CASSHTPGQGAGELFF
V: TRBV29-1; J: TRBJ2-1; CDR3: CSVVSDRDYNEQFF
V: TRBV24-1; J: TRBJ1-1; CDR3: CATSDNDRGTEAFF
V: TRBV3-1; J: TRBJ2-7; CDR3: CASSQDDPGASYGQYF
V: TRBV4-2; J: TRBJ2-7; CDR3: CASSHVLKPSAYEQYF
V: TRBV5-1; J: TRBJ2-7; CDR3: CASSLAGMGAYEQYF
V: TRBV27; J: TRBJ2-7; CDR3: CASIPTGSSYEQYF
V: TRBV27; J: TRBJ2-2; CDR3: CASSLGTSGELFF
V: TRBV29-1; J: TRBJ2-7; CDR3: CSARASGEQYF
V: TRBV7-9; J: TRBJ2-7; CDR3: CASSDGTSHEQYF
V: TRBV4-2; J: TRBJ2-2; CDR3: CASSQYPPNTGELFF
V: TRBV7-6; J: TRBJ2-2; CDR3: CASSLAWRGWPGELFF
V: TRBV29-1; J: TRBJ2-7; CDR3: CSVGTGGSYEQYF
V: TRBV28; J: TRBJ1-1; CDR3: CASRTGRPEAFF
V: TRBV24-1; J: TRBJ2-5; CDR3: CATSDGGGAGGLETQYF
V: TRBV5-1; J: TRBJ2-7; CDR3: CASSSTGVFYEQYF
V: TRBV10-3; J: TRBJ2-7; CDR3: CAISDVSGGSYEQYF
V: TRBV7-3; J: TRBJ2-1; CDR3: CASSSPDDLADFYNEQFF
V: TRBV5-6; J: TRBJ2-1; CDR3: CASSLGAPKGQFF
V: TRBV19; J: TRBJ2-1; CDR3: CASSFDRDRDEQFF
V: TRBV29-1; J: TRBJ2-1; CDR3: CSVKSSFNEQFF
V: TRBV19; J: TRBJ1-2; CDR3: CASSILSADYGYTF
V: TRBV28; J: TRBJ2-7; CDR3: CASSFGGVEQYF
V: TRBV15; J: TRBJ2-5; CDR3: CATSRGQGIQQETQYF
V: TRBV19; J: TRBJ2-1; CDR3: CASSMASGGIGYYNEQFF
V: TRBV19; J: TRBJ2-1; CDR3: CASSYSGSTNEQFF
V: TRBV6-5; J: TRBJ1-1; CDR3: CASSYSKRGNTEAFF
V: TRBV7-9; J: TRBJ2-1; CDR3: CASSLPGRDSYNEQFF
V: TRBV5-1; J: TRBJ2-3; CDR3: CASSPRTSGSVDTQYF
V: TRBV6-1; J: TRBJ2-1; CDR3: CASSEWVRKYNEQFF
V: TRBV20-1; J: TRBJ1-1; CDR3: CSARPRGDTEAFF
V: TRBV6-2/TRBV6-3; J: TRBJ2-4; CDR3: CASSYFPQVKGNIQYF
V: TRBV27; J: TRBJ2-7; CDR3: CASSAGQGGYEQYF
V: TRBV4-2; J: TRBJ1-6; CDR3: CASSLGEGGNSPLHF
V: TRBV5-1; J: TRBJ2-7; CDR3: CASSFTGRYEQYF
V: TRBV7-6; J: TRBJ2-7; CDR3: CASSGGHSGYEQYF
V: TRBV29-1; J: TRBJ2-1; CDR3: CSVEGPGRSNEQFF
V: TRBV19; J: TRBJ2-5; CDR3: CASNGQDLDLETQYF
V: TRBV19; J: TRBJ2-7; CDR3: CASSMGTGENYEQYF
V: TRBV4-1; J: TRBJ2-3; CDR3: CASSQVGQDGQYF
V: TRBV5-6; J: TRBJ1-2; CDR3: CASSLDIAEPTITSYTF
V: TRBV15; J: TRBJ1-1; CDR3: CATSRDRVMSTEAFF
V: TRBV7-9; J: TRBJ2-1; CDR3: CASSTTVSSYNEQFF
V: TRBV4-1; J: TRBJ2-4; CDR3: CASSQEWDSGRVQYF
V: TRBV7-9; J: TRBJ2-5; CDR3: CASSPRLDRGYEETQYF